This T cell receptor beta chain was identified during a study of tumour-infiltrating T cells in Burkitt lymphoma. Using immunoSEQ multiplex PCR, the repertoire was profiled, and TCRdb retains in-frame clones only, with some absent. The sample holds approximately 46,000 clones, less than 35% seen once. Germline V gives CDR1 SGHVS, CDR2 FQNEAQ. V lost 2 bases, J lost 8 bases, and 15 bases lay in between. The CDR3 spans 14 residues. Sequencing was done on a sample of tumor tissue. The chain uses TRBV7-8 and TRBJ1-2; a possible D gene is TRBD1 (5 bases). This sequence was found in a human donor with Burkitt lymphoma. DNA of the CDR3: TGTGCCAGCAGCTTACGACAGACTATAGACGGCTACACCTTC. Translation gives CASSLRQTIDGYTF.